The rows below give T cell receptor beta chains drawn from one sample of a study of CXCR3-negative and CXCR3-positive naive CD8 T cells. From the 5' RACE reads, TCRdb lists one entry per CDR3 protein and no DNA. The table lists 92,000 or so distinct CDR3 sequences. The sample consisted of naive CXCR3- CD8+ T cells from blood. The receptor source for this set is a human donor in good health. Some clones in this sample may be carry-over from other donors' samples. CDR3s include the opening cysteine and the closing phenylalanine or tryptophan. The order of the fields is J gene, V gene, CDR3 protein.

TRBJ2-1 | TRBV20-1 | CSAGLAGGGYNEQFF
TRBJ1-1 | TRBV5-1 | CASSGRSEAFF
TRBJ2-2 | TRBV7-9 | CASSFPHDSEGAGELFF
TRBJ1-2 | TRBV7-6 | CASSLGPGTDYGYTF
TRBJ2-1 | TRBV20-1 | CSARDLASGDNEQFF
TRBJ2-7 | TRBV4-3 | CASSQDLETADYEQYF
TRBJ2-1 | TRBV20-1 | CSADMTSGGRSYNEQFF
TRBJ2-1 | TRBV5-1 | CASSESYEQFF
TRBJ2-1 | TRBV4-1 | CASRHGPDYNEQFF
TRBJ2-7 | TRBV5-6 | CASSPDRGVRSYEQYF
TRBJ1-2 | TRBV29-1 | CSVETEQAGYTF
TRBJ2-7 | TRBV29-1 | CSVRGTGSSYEQYF
TRBJ2-2 | TRBV29-1 | CSVVGTNTGELFF
TRBJ1-5 | TRBV5-5 | CASSLEQGDQPQHF
TRBJ1-1 | TRBV4-3 | CASSRLTDTNTEAFF